The present entry profiles one TCR beta chain with its context. Its antigen is undetermined. The sample is drawn from a study of beta chain features in type 1 diabetes. There are 13 residues in the CDR3. The germline V gene encodes CDR1 SGHRS and CDR2 YFSETQ. Trimming shortened V by 0 bases and J by 3 bases, and 6 bases separated the two germline ends. What was sequenced were expressed TCRB transcripts, since all of the isolated RNA had been reverse transcribed. Method: immunoSEQ multiplex PCR; TCRdb's copy keeps in-frame clones and lacks some. The data show 970,000 or so clones, roughly 16% seen once. Study results and caveats: Fewer junction insertions and more nucleotide deletions appeared in type 1 diabetes patients.

The chain uses TRBV5-1 and TRBJ1-1; no clear D gene. Sequences were obtained from naive CD4+ T cells from blood. The sequence came from a woman younger than 35 in good health. The CDR3 nucleotides are TGCGCCAGCAGCTTGGGCCCGGACACTGAAGCTTTCTTT. Protein sequence: CASSLGPDTEAFF.